This T cell receptor (beta chain) came from a study of blood T cell repertoires in COVID-19. Study at large: T cells, B-cell-depleted T cells, or PBMCs provided the cDNA or gDNA that served as material.

Looked up from germline, CDR1 is GTSNPN and CDR2 is SVGIG (reference sequence). Deletions cut 3 bases from V and 7 bases from J, with 15 bases between. CDR3 length equals 13 residues. Everyone who took part was roughly 18 to 100 years old, and they came from fewer than 25 US areas. Recovery among Cohort 3 donors was established by two negative PCRs, clearance, or symptom resolution. Authors' processing steps: Amplification from reference gene primers served as the basis for estimated nucleated cell counts. Profiling relied on immunoSEQ multiplex PCR, and the TCRdb table lists in-frame clones only, not all of them. V and J calls and clone size are given by that table; D and trimming were obtained from the DNA. The sample lists about 220,000 clones, 82% occurring once.

This chain uses TRBV30 with TRBJ1-1; tentative D call: TRBD1 (6 bases). This clonotype was sampled from a woman aged 55-69 years who had recovered from COVID-19. Source material: PBMCs or T cells enriched from blood (not recorded which). In DNA, the CDR3 is TGTGCCTGGAGGACAGGCCCACGGGGTGAAGCTTTCTTT. Translated: CAWRTGPRGEAFF.